This T cell receptor (beta chain) was sequenced during a study of T cell responses to AZD1222 COVID-19 vaccine (dated by TCRdb to the early 2020s). Study-wide context: TCR sequencing covered roughly 230 trial participants: 200 to 220 given two doses of AZD1222 and 26 given two doses of MenACWY control vaccine. Trial participants were enrolled by age into 18-55, 56-69 and 70-plus year subgroups, with about 150, 27 and 61 TCR-sequenced participants respectively.

In the paper's terms, the time point label means: baseline before first vaccination. The treatment or condition label of this sample denotes: meningococcal conjugate vaccine given as trial control. The vaccinee samples were drawn from two UK trials, COV001 and COV002, one of which was a single-blind randomized controlled phase 2/3 trial testing AZD1222 (ChAdOx1 nCoV-19) in healthy adults. For TCRbeta chain sequencing, PBMC samples from trial participants were taken at day 0 and at day 28 after the second dose. V is reduced by 3 bases and J by 4 bases, leaving a spacing of 12 bases between them. The CDR3 measures 14 amino acids from cysteine to phenylalanine. Just the 42-base CDR3 DNA is kept, in frame starting at base 1. In the germline V gene, CDR1 corresponds to ENHRY and CDR2 to SYGVKD. The CDR3 regions of human TCRbeta chains were subjected to immunosequencing. The study's processing was this. TCRs in the repertoires were matched against a reference library of SARS-CoV-2-specific TCRs that had been generated with the MIRA antigen-specificity platform. Breadth was defined as the fraction of unique TCRs that were SARS-CoV-2-associated. Depth was defined as the fraction of total T cells that were SARS-CoV-2-associated. Using the MIRA data, each spike-specific TCR was mapped to the spike region that the TCR reacts to and placed in a CD4 or CD8 class. Log10-transformed breadth and depth values were compared by one-way ANOVA with Sidak's multiple comparisons tests. TCRdb re-hosts the immuneACCESS table, in-frame sequences only. Its copies lack some clones; in the studies checked, an unresolved V gene accounts for under half of them, and the cause for the rest is not known. For V, J and clone size, that table is used; D and trimming come from the DNA. This sample is represented by fewer than 85,000 clones; about 90% of them were singletons. Of the sample, 6% to 8.5% is held by the ten largest clones.

Study-level results and caveats: Participants were mostly white British and included more females than males, and it was suggested by the authors that clonal diversity may have been underestimated. No day 14 peak-response samples were available, so repertoires were characterized only after the peak T cell response. The whole spike protein was spanned by vaccine-associated CD4 TCRs, and dominant responses were seen in regions 160-218 and 743-854. Spike-specific TCR breadth and depth rose significantly after two AZD1222 doses compared with day 0 and with MenACWY recipients. Nearly half of unique spike-specific TCRs reportedly recognized epitopes outside regions mutated in the B.1.351 and B.1.1.7 variants. Conclusions about previously exposed vaccinees are limited, since just five or six AZD1222 recipients were seropositive for SARS-CoV-2 at baseline. In the small 56-69-year group, the increase in depth fell short of significance, most likely because of low power.

On this clone itself: Its antigen is not yet known. Base qualities are not at hand, and no much larger clone is one base apart.

The source of this sequence is an adult in good health. This chain joins TRBV10-3 to TRBJ2-5; TRBD2 could be the D gene, as 5 bases match. This material consisted of peripheral blood, taken on day 0 of MenACWY control vaccination. The nucleotide sequence is TGTGCCATCAGTGATTTGGGCAGCGGAGAGACCCAGTACTTC. Its protein is CAISDLGSGETQYF.